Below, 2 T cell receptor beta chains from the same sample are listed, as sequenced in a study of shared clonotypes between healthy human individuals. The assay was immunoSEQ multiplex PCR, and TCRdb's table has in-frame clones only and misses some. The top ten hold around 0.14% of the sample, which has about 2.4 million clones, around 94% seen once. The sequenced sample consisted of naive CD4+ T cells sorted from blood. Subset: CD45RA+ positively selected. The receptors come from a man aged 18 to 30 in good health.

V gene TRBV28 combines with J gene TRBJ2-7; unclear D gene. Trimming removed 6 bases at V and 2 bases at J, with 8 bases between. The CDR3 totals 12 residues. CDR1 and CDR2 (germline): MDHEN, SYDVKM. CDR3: CASRRSAYEQYF. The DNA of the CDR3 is TGTGCCAGCAGAAGGTCTGCCTACGAGCAGTACTTC.

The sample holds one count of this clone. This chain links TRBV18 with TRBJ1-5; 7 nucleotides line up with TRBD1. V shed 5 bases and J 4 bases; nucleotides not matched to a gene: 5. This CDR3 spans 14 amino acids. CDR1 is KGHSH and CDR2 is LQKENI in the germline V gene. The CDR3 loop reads CASSSGTDNQPQHF. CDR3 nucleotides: TGTGCCAGCTCATCCGGGACAGATAATCAGCCCCAGCATTTT.